This T cell receptor (beta chain) was recorded in a study of blood T cell repertoires in COVID-19. Study in general: T cells, B-cell-depleted T cells, or PBMCs supplied cDNA or gDNA.

The CDR3 is 15 amino acids. CDR1 and CDR2 (germline): SGHRS, YFSETQ. V was cut by 7 bases and J by 3 bases, with 18 bases left in between. Measured with immunoSEQ multiplex PCR; TCRdb has only the in-frame clones, and not every one. The top ten clones hold 7.6% of a sample with 120,000 or so clones, around 74% of them seen once. The chain links TRBV5-1 to TRBJ2-3; weak D call: TRBD2 (7 bases). Sequencing was done on a sample of peripheral blood. The clonotype originates from a woman aged 60-75 years with acute or convalescent COVID-19. The CDR3 is CASAAGGRGTDTQYF. CDR3 coding DNA: TGCGCCAGCGCTGCCGGGGGGCGCGGGACAGATACGCAGTATTTT. The full variable domain, its missing parts supplied by reference TRBV5-1 and TRBJ2-3, is KAGVTQTPRYLIKTRGQQVTLSCSPISGHRSVSWYQQTPGQGLQFLFEYFSETQRNKGNFPGRFSGRQFSNSRSEMNVSTLELGDSALYLCASAAGGRGTDTQYFGPGTRLTVL.